One and the same sample provided the 5 T cell receptor beta chains below, sequenced in a study of PD-L1 blockade in urothelial cancer. Time point specified: pretreatment peripheral blood. TCRdb keeps only in-frame clones here, not all; method: immunoSEQ multiplex PCR. The sample holds 60,000 to 70,000 clones, around 81% seen once. The material was PBMCs, obtained around atezolizumab (anti-PD-L1) treatment. All receptors come from a man between 65 and 85 years old with urothelial cancer.

CDR3 region: CASSGASGRATETQYF. The DNA of the CDR3 is TGTGCCAGCAGCGGGGCTAGCGGGAGGGCCACAGAGACCCAGTACTTC. The chain uses TRBV9 and TRBJ2-5; 12 bases match TRBD2. CDR3 length: 16 amino acids. From germline, CDR1 is SGDLS and CDR2 YYNGEE. With 3 bases clipped from V and 4 bases from J, the junction kept 7 bases outside the gene matches. Drawing the rest from reference TRBV9 and TRBJ2-5, the complete variable domain is DSGVTQTPKHLITATGQRVTLRCSPRSGDLSVYWYQQSLDQGLQFLIQYYNGEERAKGNILERFSAQQFPDLHSELNLSSLELGDSALYFCASSGASGRATETQYFGPGTRLLVL.

The chain uses TRBV7-3 and TRBJ2-3; a possible D gene is TRBD2 (6 bases). The CDR3 has 15 amino acids. Germline V CDR1 and CDR2: SGHTA, FQGTGA. V lost 1 base, J lost 5 bases, and 13 bases lay in between. As DNA, the CDR3 is TGTGCCAGCAGCTTAAATGCGGGAAGGGGAGATACGCAGTATTTT. This translates into CASSLNAGRGDTQYF.

The CDR3 nucleotides are TGTGCCAGAAGCTTAACGGGACTAGCGTCCGGGGAGCTGTTTTTT. Translating it yields CARSLTGLASGELFF. The chain carries TRBV7-5 and TRBJ2-2; TRBD2 is the table's D call and was not checked against the DNA. TRBV7-5 is a pseudogene segment. This CDR3 has 15 amino acids.

In this sample, this clone turned up a few times. The rearrangement joins TRBV11-3 to TRBJ2-7, with 7 positions matching TRBD2. Germline V gene data show CDR1 as SGHNT and CDR2 as YENEEA. With 1 base clipped from V and 4 bases from J, the junction kept 7 bases outside the gene matches. There are 15 residues in the CDR3. CDR3 DNA: TGTGCCAGCAGCTTAGGCGGGAGTTTAGGTTACGAGCAGTACTTC. Protein: CASSLGGSLGYEQYF.

The chain couples TRBV6-1 to TRBJ2-7; 9 nucleotides align to TRBD2. This CDR3 spans 14 amino acids. V shed 4 bases and J 7 bases; nucleotides not matched to a gene: 8. Looked up from germline, CDR1 is MNHNS and CDR2 is SASEGT. The CDR3 spells CASSGAGGPGEQYF. The CDR3, as DNA: TGTGCCAGCAGTGGAGCGGGAGGACCGGGGGAGCAGTACTTC.